This TCR beta chain was documented in a study of T cell responses to AZD1222 COVID-19 vaccine. Study results and caveats: Vaccination with two AZD1222 doses was followed by a rise in Spike-specific TCR breadth and depth. Clonal diversity was possibly underestimated, and white British individuals and females predominated among donors. CD4 TCRs covered the whole spike, strongest at regions 160-218 and 743-854.

Some clones are missing from TCRdb's copy, which holds only in-frame ones; the method was immunoSEQ multiplex PCR. The repertoire holds around 130,000 clones, with 89% as singletons. Both about-4-week and about-12-week second-dose recipients were combined. As for this clone: What it binds is unknown.

This material consisted of peripheral blood, taken 28 days after the second AZD1222 dose. The clonotype was recovered from an adult who received the AZD1222 COVID-19 vaccine.

CDR3 residues: CASKVEGAVKNIQYF. The CDR3 bases are TGCGCCAGCAAGGTGGAGGGGGCTGTCAAAAACATTCAGTACTTC. The chain employs TRBV5-1 and TRBJ2-4; a possible D gene is TRBD1 (7 bases). V dropped 6 bases and J dropped 3 bases, with 16 bases sitting between them. The CDR3 spans 15 residues. From germline, CDR1 is SGHRS and CDR2 YFSETQ.